These 30 T cell receptor beta chains were all obtained from the same sample, sequenced in a study of Ad26.COV2.S vaccination and SARS-CoV-2 variants. Data came from immunoSEQ multiplex PCR; TCRdb stores just in-frame clones and leaves some out. This repertoire shows hundreds of thousands of clones, 90% found once; its top ten account for over 9%. Treatment reported: approximately 18 received Ad26.COV2.S at low or high dose, single or two shots; about 5 received placebo; per-sample allocation not given. Sampling was performed 63 days after the first vaccine or placebo injection. Sequenced material: peripheral blood, taken in a trial of Ad26.COV2.S vaccine versus placebo. Receptors were obtained from a person between 18 and 60 years old who received the Ad26.COV2.S COVID-19 vaccine or a placebo.

The chain couples TRBV21-1 to TRBJ2-1; TRBD2 was called by the table and not checked on the DNA. TRBV21-1 is given as a pseudogene. The CDR3 extends over 15 amino acids. The CDR3 coding sequence is TGTGCCAGCAGCAAAGAAGACGGGAGCTGGAATGAGCAGTTCTTC. This translates into CASSKEDGSWNEQFF.

This chain uses TRBV7-8 with TRBJ2-5; D may match TRBD1 or TRBD2 (5 bases each). Trimming removed 1 base at V and 5 bases at J, with 11 bases between. Germline V CDR1 and CDR2: SGHVS, FQNEAQ. This CDR3 has 14 residues. This CDR3 reads CASSLGVGPETQYF. DNA of the CDR3: TGTGCCAGCAGCTTAGGGGTGGGACCGGAGACCCAGTACTTC.

This chain joins TRBV6-4 and TRBJ2-3; D gene ambiguous. The length of the CDR3 is 14 residues. Germline V CDR1 and CDR2: MRHNA, SNTAGT. The V and J ends lost 0 bases and 9 bases respectively, with 13 bases between them. The DNA for the CDR3 is TGTGCCAGCAGTGACTCCAAGGAGCTCGGCACGCAGTATTTT. Encoded protein: CASSDSKELGTQYF.

This clone has only a few counts. The chain links TRBV7-8 to TRBJ2-7, with 9 positions matching TRBD1. With 9 bases clipped from V and 0 bases from J, the junction kept 3 bases outside the gene matches. Per germline, CDR1 SGHVS and CDR2 FQNEAQ. This CDR3 has 13 amino acids. Here the CDR3 reads CASRTGDSYEQYF. CDR3 sequence (DNA): TGTGCCAGTCGGACAGGGGACTCCTACGAGCAGTACTTC.

Regarding this clone: This specimen includes other DNA sequences encoding the same CDR3. The J gene is TRBJ2-7, the V gene TRBV10-3; no definite D call. Trimming shortened V by 3 bases and J by 5 bases, and 5 bases separated the two germline ends. In germline, CDR1 is ENHRY, CDR2 SYGVKD. The CDR3 runs 11 residues. The CDR3 spells CAISETDEQYF. CDR3 DNA: TGTGCCATCAGTGAAACAGACGAGCAGTACTTC.

The chain is built from TRBV12-5 and TRBJ1-2; tentative D call: TRBD1 (5 bases). V was shortened by 5 bases and J by 6 bases, with 19 bases between the two germline ends. This CDR3 has 15 residues. Germline values: CDR1 LGHNT, CDR2 FRNRAP. CDR3 loop: CASGPRAGWGDGYTF. The DNA for the CDR3 is TGTGCTAGTGGTCCCAGAGCAGGGTGGGGTGATGGCTACACCTTC.

The chain is built from TRBV5-6 and TRBJ2-3; D is undetermined. The V end was cut by 2 bases, the J end by 5 bases, with 3 bases between. The CDR3 is 11 residues long. CDR1 is SGHDT, CDR2 YYEEEE, per germline. CDR3 nucleotide sequence: TGTGCCAGCAGCTTTCAAGATACGCAGTATTTT. Translation gives CASSFQDTQYF.

The J gene is TRBJ2-3, the V gene TRBV29-1, with a possible D match to TRBD2 (5 bases). V lost 0 bases and J 6 bases, leaving 13 bases between the germline ends. This CDR3 is 14 amino acids long. Germline V gene data show CDR1 as SQVTM and CDR2 as ANQGSEA. The CDR3 spells CSVEERASMDTQYF. DNA for the CDR3: TGCAGCGTTGAAGAGAGGGCTAGCATGGATACGCAGTATTTT.

The chain combines TRBV18 with TRBJ1-1; possibly TRBD1 for D (5 bases). The CDR3 has 13 residues. Between the trimmed V and J ends, which lost 2 bases and 3 bases, there was a span of 7 bases. The germline CDR1 and CDR2 sequences are KGHSH and LQKENI. The CDR3 DNA follows: TGTGCCAGCTCACCAGGGGGGGACACTGAAGCTTTCTTT. It codes for CASSPGGDTEAFF.

The chain combines TRBV29-1 with TRBJ1-1; D is possibly TRBD1 (5 bases). The ends were cut back, 6 bases at V and 6 bases at J, with 8 bases in the middle. Germline CDR1 and CDR2: SQVTM and ANQGSEA. This CDR3 spans 10 amino acids. The CDR3 protein is CSVQGPEAFF. The CDR3 DNA follows: TGCAGCGTCCAGGGACCTGAAGCTTTCTTT.

This chain links TRBV7-9 with TRBJ1-2, with 8 bases identical to TRBD1. The CDR3 consists of 18 residues. Germline V lookup: CDR1 SEHNR, CDR2 FQNEAQ (reference sequence). J lost 2 bases, V lost 2 bases, and 13 bases had no gene match. CDR3 amino acids: CASSLPHIGQGANYGYTF. CDR3 sequence (DNA): TGTGCCAGCAGCTTACCCCATATAGGACAGGGCGCGAACTATGGCTACACCTTC.

This clone was picked up one time. The V call is TRBV28, the J call TRBJ1-1, with D possibly TRBD1 on 5 matching bases. The CDR3 sequence is 16 residues long. The ends were cut back, 6 bases at V and 1 base at J, with 18 bases in the middle. Germline assignment: CDR1 MDHEN and CDR2 SYDVKM. CDR3 amino acids: CASRPGTGARNTEAFF. The CDR3 nucleotides read TGTGCCAGCAGACCCGGGACCGGCGCTCGGAACACTGAAGCTTTCTTT.

CDR3 coding DNA: TGTGCCAGCAGCGTAGAACCTAGCTCCTACAATGAGCAGTTCTTC. It specifies CASSVEPSSYNEQFF. This rearrangement joins TRBV9 to TRBJ2-1; D not certain. This CDR3 comprises 15 residues. Germline CDR1 SGDLS, CDR2 YYNGEE. V was pared by 0 bases and J by 0 bases, with 7 bases between.

The chain carries TRBV5-1 and TRBJ1-2; 11 bases line up with TRBD1. This CDR3 spans 17 amino acids. Germline V gives CDR1 SGHRS, CDR2 YFSETQ. Unmatched junction bases numbered 8, after V lost 0 bases and J lost 4 bases. CDR3 region: CASSLDGQGAPVYGYTF. The CDR3 DNA follows: TGCGCCAGCAGCTTGGACGGACAGGGGGCGCCCGTCTATGGCTACACCTTC.

The rearrangement uses TRBV7-9 and TRBJ2-3; the match to TRBD2 covers 10 bases. The CDR3 consists of 16 residues. With V trimmed by 4 bases and J by 3 bases, 7 bases remained unmatched. In germline, CDR1 is SEHNR, CDR2 FQNEAQ (reference sequence). CDR3 protein: CASSSLAGEETDTQYF. The CDR3 region has the DNA TGTGCCAGCAGCTCCCTAGCGGGAGAGGAGACAGATACGCAGTATTTT.

The rearrangement uses TRBV24-1 and TRBJ2-5, with 7 bases that match TRBD2. The CDR3 covers 16 residues. Germline trimming cut 3 bases from V and 1 base from J; bases unmatched to any gene: 7. In germline, CDR1 is KGHDR, CDR2 SFDVKD. This chain's CDR3 is CATSDGLAVRQETQYF. The CDR3 region has the DNA TGTGCCACCAGTGATGGGCTAGCGGTACGCCAAGAGACCCAGTACTTC.

The V and J genes are TRBV30 and TRBJ1-6; 8 bases are shared with TRBD1. V lost 0 bases to trimming and J lost 9 bases; unmatched junction nucleotides: 7. Germline CDR1 reads GTSNPN; CDR2 reads SVGIG (reference sequence). There are 15 residues in the CDR3. The CDR3 region is CAWSVQGGLGSPLHF. The CDR3 DNA follows: TGTGCCTGGAGTGTACAGGGGGGTCTTGGTTCACCCCTCCACTTT.

The chain joins TRBV19 to TRBJ2-2; TRBD2 matches 11 bases. CDR3 length equals 18 residues. CDR1 and CDR2 (germline): LNHDA, SQIVND (reference sequence). V trimming: 5 bases; J trimming: 5 bases; junction bases outside the gene matches: 13. This chain's CDR3 is CASSHPTSGTSRTGELFF. The CDR3 DNA reads TGTGCCAGTAGTCATCCGACTAGCGGGACCTCTCGGACCGGGGAGCTGTTTTTT. Full variable domain (remainder filled in from reference TRBV19 and TRBJ2-2): DGGITQSPKYLFRKEGQNVTLSCEQNLNHDAMYWYRQDPGQGLRLIYYSQIVNDFQKGDIAEGYSVSREKKESFPLTVTSAQKNPTAFYLCASSHPTSGTSRTGELFFGEGSRLTVL.

In this sample, this clone turned up once. This sequence joins TRBV6-5 and TRBJ1-2, with TRBD1 matching over 7 bases. Germline CDR1 reads MNHEY; CDR2 reads SVGAGI. Unmatched junction bases numbered 8, after V lost 5 bases and J lost 5 bases. The CDR3 covers 14 residues. The CDR3 DNA reads as TGTGCCAGCAGTCGCCGGGACAGACCTTATGGCTACACCTTC. Translation gives CASSRRDRPYGYTF.

The CDR3 coding sequence is TGTGCCAGCAGCGCGGGGCGCTACAATGAGCAGTTCTTC. As protein: CASSAGRYNEQFF. J is TRBJ2-1 and V is TRBV28, with D possibly being TRBD2 (6 bases). With 6 bases removed from V and 3 bases from J, the gap between germline ends came to 9 bases. CDR1 is MDHEN, CDR2 SYDVKM, per germline. The CDR3 is made up of 13 amino acids. The full variable domain, its missing parts supplied by reference TRBV28 and TRBJ2-1, is DVKVTQSSRYLVKRTGEKVFLECVQDMDHENMFWYRQDPGLGLRLIYFSYDVKMKEKGDIPEGYSVSREKKERFSLILESASTNQTSMYLCASSAGRYNEQFFGPGTRLTVL.

The genes are TRBV30 and TRBJ1-6, with 8 bases matching TRBD1. Germline loops: CDR1 GTSNPN, CDR2 SVGIG (reference sequence). The CDR3 is 13 amino acids. J lost 8 bases, V lost 3 bases, and 3 bases had no gene match. The chain's CDR3 is CAWSRGQDSPLHF. CDR3 coding DNA: TGTGCCTGGAGCAGGGGGCAGGATTCACCCCTCCACTTT.

The chain combines TRBV6-6 with TRBJ2-1; D is ambiguous. The CDR3 is 15 amino acids. Trimming pared 3 bases from V and 0 bases from J, leaving 9 bases between. Germline V gene sequence: CDR1 MNHNY, CDR2 SVGAGI (reference sequence). The CDR3 loop reads CASSYVPSSYNEQFF. The CDR3 coding sequence is TGTGCCAGCAGTTATGTTCCAAGCTCCTACAATGAGCAGTTCTTC.

The rearrangement links TRBV5-8 to TRBJ2-1; the match to TRBD1 covers 11 bases. J lost 2 bases, V lost 4 bases, and 2 bases had no gene match. Germline V gene data show CDR1 as SGHTS and CDR2 as YDEGEE. The CDR3 is made up of 15 amino acids. The DNA of the CDR3 is TGTGCCAGCAGCAGGGACAGGGGGACCTACAATGAGCAGTTCTTC. Amino acids: CASSRDRGTYNEQFF.

The V call is TRBV7-8, the J call TRBJ1-2, with TRBD1 as a possible D gene (6 bases). The CDR3 spans 16 residues. Germline assignment: CDR1 SGHVS and CDR2 FQNEAQ. The germline V and J ends were trimmed by 4 bases and 2 bases, with 17 bases remaining between them. The CDR3 coding sequence is TGTGCCAGCAGCTCGCCGGGGGGGCGGGGGAACTATGGCTACACCTTC. Protein product: CASSSPGGRGNYGYTF. Complete variable domain (other parts from reference TRBV7-8 and TRBJ1-2): GAGVSQSPRYKVAKRGQDVALRCDPISGHVSLFWYQQALGQGPEFLTYFQNEAQLDKSGLPSDRFFAERPEGSVSTLKIQRTQQEDSAVYLCASSSPGGRGNYGYTFGSGTRLTVV.

The V gene is TRBV7-2, the J gene TRBJ2-3, with TRBD2 as a possible D gene (6 bases). V shed 1 base and J shed 0 bases, with 11 bases lying between them. Germline lookup yields CDR1 SGHTA and CDR2 FQGNSA. CDR3 length: 16 residues. CDR3 nucleotides: TGTGCCAGCAGCTTAGGGGACTTTCTAAGCACAGATACGCAGTATTTT. It encodes CASSLGDFLSTDTQYF.

J is TRBJ2-1 and V is TRBV3-1 (or the pseudogene TRBV3-2), with 14 bases lining up with TRBD2. The CDR3 is 19 amino acids. The V and J ends lost 6 bases and 4 bases, in that order; junction bases with no gene match: 14. Germline CDR1 and CDR2: LGHDT and YNNKEL (reference sequence). DNA of the CDR3: TGTGCCAGCAGAGATCGACTAGCGGGAGGGCGGGGAGATTACAATGAGCAGTTCTTC. Translation gives CASRDRLAGGRGDYNEQFF.

This clone has only a few counts. The chain links TRBV30 to TRBJ1-5; D is ambiguous. CDR1 and CDR2 (germline): GTSNPN, SVGIG (reference sequence). V lost 1 base and J 1 base, leaving 14 bases between the germline ends. CDR3 size: 16 residues. The CDR3 region is CAWSEGSGSSNQPQHF. CDR3 in DNA: TGTGCCTGGAGTGAGGGTTCGGGAAGCAGCAATCAGCCCCAGCATTTT.

This chain links TRBV4-3 with TRBJ2-2, with D uncertain. The V gene's germline CDR1 is LGHNA and CDR2 YSLEER. The CDR3 has 15 residues. V shed 0 bases and J shed 6 bases, with 11 bases lying between them. The CDR3 DNA sequence: TGCGCCAGCAGCCAAGACGGCCCGACCCCCGGGGAGCTGTTTTTT. Encoded protein: CASSQDGPTPGELFF.

The chain joins TRBV6-5 to TRBJ1-2; 7 bases match TRBD1. CDR3 length: 13 amino acids. Germline CDR1 is MNHEY and CDR2 is SVGAGI. With 6 bases clipped from V and 2 bases from J, the junction kept 3 bases outside the gene matches. Written as DNA, the CDR3 is TGTGCCAGCAGGAGGGACAGAAACTATGGCTACACCTTC. It yields the protein CASRRDRNYGYTF.

The rearrangement uses TRBV30 and TRBJ2-7, with 7 bases lining up with TRBD1. Germline assignment: CDR1 GTSNPN and CDR2 SVGIG (reference sequence). Losses at the gene ends were 0 bases for V and 3 bases for J; bases not matched to a gene: 2. The CDR3 covers 13 residues. The CDR3 sequence: CAWSVGTDYEQYF. CDR3 in DNA: TGTGCCTGGAGTGTAGGGACAGACTACGAGCAGTACTTC.